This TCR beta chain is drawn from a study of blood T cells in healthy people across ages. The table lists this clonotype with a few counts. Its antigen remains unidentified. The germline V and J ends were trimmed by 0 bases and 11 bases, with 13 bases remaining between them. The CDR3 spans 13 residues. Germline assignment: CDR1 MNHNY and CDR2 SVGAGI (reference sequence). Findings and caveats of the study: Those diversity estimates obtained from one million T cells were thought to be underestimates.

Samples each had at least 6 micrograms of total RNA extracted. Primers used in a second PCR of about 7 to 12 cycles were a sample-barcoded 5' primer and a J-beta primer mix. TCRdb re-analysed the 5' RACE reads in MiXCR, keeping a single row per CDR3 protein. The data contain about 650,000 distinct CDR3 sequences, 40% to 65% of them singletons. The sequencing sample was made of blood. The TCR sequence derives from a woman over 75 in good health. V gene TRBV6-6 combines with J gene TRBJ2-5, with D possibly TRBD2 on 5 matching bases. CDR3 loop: CASSYSASGEQYF. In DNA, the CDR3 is TGTGCCAGCAGTTACTCCGCAAGCGGTGAGCAGTACTTC.